This T cell receptor (beta chain) is from a study of T cell repertoires in cytomegalovirus infection. At the level of the study: Matching HLA type and CMV infection were both indicated by public TCR beta signatures. Study observations and caveats: In two of eight donors, the top clonotype was HLA-C-restricted CMV-specific. Identification of carriers of CMV plus the relevant HLA was achieved through cumulative public TCR beta family frequency.

The germline gives CDR1 SGHVS, CDR2 FQNEAQ. V lost 5 bases, J lost 6 bases, and 16 bases lay in between. The CDR3 has 14 residues. TCRdb processed the reads anew with MiXCR; each CDR3 protein has one entry. The sample shows around 320,000 distinct CDR3 sequences, more than 9% of them seen only once. This clonotype came up a few times. Its antigen is undetermined. J is TRBJ1-1 and V is TRBV7-8, with a possible D match to TRBD1 (6 bases). The TCR originated in a human donor in good health (CMV status not recorded). Some clones in this sample may be carry-over from other donors' samples. The sample was PBMCs. The CDR3 here is CASSPIGGEAEAFF. DNA for the CDR3: TGTGCCAGCAGCCCGATAGGGGGGGAAGCTGAAGCTTTCTTT.